Listed below are T cell receptor beta chains from one sample, sequenced in a study of blood T cell repertoires in COVID-19. The protocol was immunoSEQ multiplex PCR, while the TCRdb copy is restricted to in-frame clones and leaves out a portion. The sample has hundreds of thousands of clones, more than 85% seen once; the top ten hold about 4.6%. Material for sequencing was peripheral blood. The receptors here all came from a middle-aged man with acute or convalescent COVID-19. Both conserved end residues are part of each CDR3. The D gene is left open where the match is weak. Size tells how often a clone was seen (once, few, many) or the class of an expanded clone, and some rows leave it out.

j_gene: TRBJ2-7; d_gene: TRBD2; abundance: NA; v_gene: TRBV5-4; CDR3aa: CASSLTRGGRYEQYF; CDR3nt: TGTGCCAGCAGCTTGACACGGGGGGGCCGTTACGAGCAGTACTTC
j_gene: TRBJ1-1; d_gene: NA; abundance: NA; v_gene: TRBV5-1; CDR3aa: CASSFAGLGTEAFF; CDR3nt: TGCGCCAGCAGCTTCGCAGGGTTGGGCACTGAAGCTTTCTTT
j_gene: TRBJ2-1; d_gene: TRBD1; abundance: few; v_gene: TRBV2; CDR3aa: CASRQGVNNEQFF; CDR3nt: TGTGCCAGCCGACAGGGCGTTAACAATGAGCAGTTCTTC
j_gene: TRBJ2-7; d_gene: TRBD2; abundance: NA; v_gene: TRBV20-1; CDR3aa: CSASSTSENEQYF; CDR3nt: TGCAGTGCTAGTTCGACTAGCGAAAACGAGCAGTACTTC
j_gene: TRBJ1-5; d_gene: NA; abundance: once; v_gene: TRBV15; CDR3aa: CATRQAYSNQPQHF; CDR3nt: TGTGCCACCAGACAGGCCTATAGCAATCAGCCCCAGCATTTT
j_gene: TRBJ1-1; d_gene: TRBD1; abundance: NA; v_gene: TRBV10-2; CDR3aa: CASSLTGDTEAFF; CDR3nt: TGCGCCAGCAGCCTGACAGGGGACACTGAAGCTTTCTTT
j_gene: TRBJ2-3; d_gene: TRBD2; abundance: once; v_gene: TRBV24-1; CDR3aa: CATSDRLTGGGAPPDTQYF; CDR3nt: TGTGCCACCAGTGACCGCCTCACTGGCGGGGGGGCCCCTCCAGATACGCAGTATTTT
j_gene: TRBJ2-7; d_gene: TRBD1; abundance: NA; v_gene: TRBV18; CDR3aa: CASSPLGQVYEQYF; CDR3nt: TGTGCCAGCTCACCATTGGGACAGGTCTACGAGCAGTACTTC
j_gene: TRBJ2-1; d_gene: NA; abundance: NA; v_gene: TRBV11-2; CDR3aa: CASSFGGYNEQFF; CDR3nt: TGTGCCAGCAGCTTCGGCGGTTACAATGAGCAGTTCTTC
j_gene: TRBJ2-1; d_gene: TRBD2; abundance: NA; v_gene: TRBV29-1; CDR3aa: CSVEMPRGLAGGRAPQFF; CDR3nt: TGCAGCGTTGAAATGCCAAGGGGACTAGCGGGGGGCCGGGCCCCGCAGTTCTTC
j_gene: TRBJ1-1; d_gene: TRBD1; abundance: NA; v_gene: TRBV5-1; CDR3aa: CASSLRTGGGSEAFF; CDR3nt: TGCGCCAGCAGCTTGAGGACAGGGGGAGGCTCGGAAGCTTTCTTT
j_gene: TRBJ2-1; d_gene: TRBD2; abundance: NA; v_gene: TRBV20-1; CDR3aa: CSAESGDEQFF; CDR3nt: TGCAGTGCAGAGAGCGGGGATGAGCAGTTCTTC
j_gene: TRBJ1-4; d_gene: NA; abundance: once; v_gene: TRBV4-1; CDR3aa: CASSQSGWTNEKLFF; CDR3nt: TGCGCCAGCAGCCAGTCAGGCTGGACTAATGAAAAACTGTTTTTT
j_gene: TRBJ1-1; d_gene: NA; abundance: few; v_gene: TRBV7-3; CDR3aa: CASSLSGGGYTEAFF; CDR3nt: TGTGCCAGCAGTCTTAGTGGGGGCGGGTACACTGAAGCTTTCTTT
j_gene: TRBJ2-7; d_gene: TRBD1; abundance: NA; v_gene: TRBV24-1; CDR3aa: CATSDRQGYEQYF; CDR3nt: TGTGCCACCAGTGATCGACAGGGGTACGAGCAGTACTTC
j_gene: TRBJ2-3; d_gene: NA; abundance: once; v_gene: TRBV9; CDR3aa: CASSVRQAADTQYF; CDR3nt: TGTGCCAGCAGCGTTAGACAGGCCGCAGATACGCAGTATTTT
j_gene: TRBJ1-2; d_gene: TRBD1; abundance: NA; v_gene: TRBV27; CDR3aa: CASSLNRGHYGYTF; CDR3nt: TGTGCCAGCAGTTTAAACAGGGGGCACTATGGCTACACCTTC
j_gene: TRBJ1-1; d_gene: NA; abundance: NA; v_gene: TRBV6-5; CDR3aa: CASTRGHEAFF; CDR3nt: TGTGCCAGCACTAGGGGACATGAAGCTTTCTTT
j_gene: TRBJ1-2; d_gene: NA; abundance: NA; v_gene: TRBV5-1; CDR3aa: CASSFGQDYGYTF; CDR3nt: TGCGCCAGCAGCTTCGGACAAGACTATGGCTACACCTTC
j_gene: TRBJ1-4; d_gene: NA; abundance: NA; v_gene: TRBV3-1/TRBV3-2; CDR3aa: CASRSQGVEEKLFF; CDR3nt: TGTGCCAGCAGGTCTCAGGGTGTAGAGGAAAAACTGTTTTTT
j_gene: TRBJ1-4; d_gene: NA; abundance: NA; v_gene: TRBV25-1; CDR3aa: CASSELGFATNEKLFF; CDR3nt: TGTGCCAGCAGTGAACTAGGCTTTGCAACTAATGAAAAACTGTTTTTT
j_gene: TRBJ1-3; d_gene: NA; abundance: NA; v_gene: TRBV12-3/TRBV12-4; CDR3aa: CATPLYTIYF; CDR3nt: TGTGCCACCCCCCTATACACCATATATTTT
j_gene: TRBJ1-3; d_gene: NA; abundance: few; v_gene: TRBV14; CDR3aa: CASSQGMTGAGNTIYF; CDR3nt: TGTGCCAGCAGCCAAGGAATGACAGGAGCTGGAAACACCATATATTTT
j_gene: TRBJ2-1; d_gene: NA; abundance: NA; v_gene: TRBV5-1; CDR3aa: CASSSQGGENEQFF; CDR3nt: TGCGCCAGCAGCTCTCAGGGAGGTGAAAATGAGCAGTTCTTC
j_gene: TRBJ1-2; d_gene: TRBD1; abundance: NA; v_gene: TRBV27; CDR3aa: CASSPTGDYGYTF; CDR3nt: TGTGCCAGCAGCCCGACAGGGGACTATGGCTACACCTTC
j_gene: TRBJ2-2; d_gene: NA; abundance: few; v_gene: TRBV3-1/TRBV3-2; CDR3aa: CASSRDTGELFF; CDR3nt: TGTGCCAGCTCCCGGGACACCGGGGAGCTGTTTTTT
j_gene: TRBJ1-1; d_gene: TRBD1; abundance: NA; v_gene: TRBV3-1/TRBV3-2; CDR3aa: CASSQEFGTVNTEAFF; CDR3nt: TGTGCCAGCAGCCAAGAATTCGGGACAGTTAACACTGAAGCTTTCTTT
j_gene: TRBJ2-3; d_gene: TRBD2; abundance: NA; v_gene: TRBV19; CDR3aa: CASSIRRQGGRSDTQYF; CDR3nt: TGTGCCAGTAGTATTCGACGGCAGGGAGGGCGGTCAGATACGCAGTATTTT
j_gene: TRBJ1-2; d_gene: NA; abundance: NA; v_gene: TRBV30; CDR3aa: CAWSSVPRYGYTF; CDR3nt: TGTGCCTGGAGTTCTGTCCCCCGGTATGGCTACACCTTC
j_gene: TRBJ1-4; d_gene: NA; abundance: NA; v_gene: TRBV14; CDR3aa: CASSQVAGLPNEKLFF; CDR3nt: TGTGCCAGCAGCCAAGTTGCGGGCCTCCCTAATGAAAAACTGTTTTTT
j_gene: TRBJ2-7; d_gene: TRBD2; abundance: once; v_gene: TRBV10-3; CDR3aa: CAITREGGGYEQYF; CDR3nt: TGTGCCATCACCAGGGAGGGTGGGGGATACGAGCAGTACTTC
j_gene: TRBJ2-3; d_gene: TRBD2; abundance: NA; v_gene: TRBV29-1; CDR3aa: CSVGLAGGTDTQYF; CDR3nt: TGCAGCGTGGGACTAGCGGGAGGCACAGATACGCAGTATTTT
j_gene: TRBJ1-1; d_gene: TRBD1; abundance: NA; v_gene: TRBV19; CDR3aa: CASSWTGDTEAFF; CDR3nt: TGTGCCAGTAGCTGGACAGGGGACACTGAAGCTTTCTTT
j_gene: TRBJ2-3; d_gene: NA; abundance: NA; v_gene: TRBV5-1; CDR3aa: CASSAGPPDTQYF; CDR3nt: TGCGCCAGCAGCGCAGGGCCGCCAGATACGCAGTATTTT
j_gene: TRBJ2-2; d_gene: NA; abundance: NA; v_gene: TRBV7-2; CDR3aa: CASSRRWPGELFF; CDR3nt: TGTGCCAGCAGCCGGAGGTGGCCCGGGGAGCTGTTTTTT
j_gene: TRBJ1-5; d_gene: NA; abundance: NA; v_gene: TRBV12-5; CDR3aa: CASAVVLSVAGQPQHF; CDR3nt: TGTGCTAGTGCCGTTGTCCTCTCTGTAGCCGGTCAGCCCCAGCATTTT
j_gene: TRBJ2-7; d_gene: NA; abundance: NA; v_gene: TRBV15; CDR3aa: CATKAGGTYEQYF; CDR3nt: TGTGCCACCAAGGCAGGAGGGACCTACGAGCAGTACTTC
j_gene: TRBJ1-6; d_gene: NA; abundance: NA; v_gene: TRBV2; CDR3aa: CASSPDRGYNSPLHF; CDR3nt: TGTGCCAGCAGCCCCGACCGGGGATATAATTCACCCCTCCACTTT
j_gene: TRBJ1-2; d_gene: NA; abundance: NA; v_gene: TRBV12-3/TRBV12-4; CDR3aa: CASSLGREYGYTF; CDR3nt: TGTGCCAGCAGTTTAGGTAGGGAGTATGGCTACACCTTC
j_gene: TRBJ2-1; d_gene: TRBD1; abundance: NA; v_gene: TRBV5-4; CDR3aa: CASSLDRVDNEQFF; CDR3nt: TGTGCCAGCAGTCTGGACAGGGTTGACAATGAGCAGTTCTTC
j_gene: TRBJ2-1; d_gene: TRBD2; abundance: NA; v_gene: TRBV7-2; CDR3aa: CASSLREAGVDYNEQFF; CDR3nt: TGTGCCAGCAGCTTAAGGGAGGCGGGGGTCGATTACAATGAGCAGTTCTTC
j_gene: TRBJ2-7; d_gene: NA; abundance: NA; v_gene: TRBV5-6; CDR3aa: CASSLHLAYEQYF; CDR3nt: TGTGCCAGCAGCCTTCATCTAGCCTACGAGCAGTACTTC
j_gene: TRBJ2-7; d_gene: NA; abundance: NA; v_gene: TRBV9; CDR3aa: CASSVRGAGYEQYF; CDR3nt: TGTGCCAGCAGCGTGAGAGGGGCGGGATACGAGCAGTACTTC
j_gene: TRBJ2-7; d_gene: TRBD1; abundance: NA; v_gene: TRBV5-8; CDR3aa: CASSRQGTYEQYF; CDR3nt: TGTGCCAGCAGCCGACAGGGTACCTACGAGCAGTACTTC
j_gene: TRBJ1-2; d_gene: TRBD1; abundance: NA; v_gene: TRBV7-9; CDR3aa: CASSYIRQGGQGYTF; CDR3nt: TGTGCCAGCAGTTATATCCGACAGGGGGGTCAGGGCTACACCTTC
j_gene: TRBJ1-1; d_gene: NA; abundance: NA; v_gene: TRBV9; CDR3aa: CASSPLRADEAFF; CDR3nt: TGTGCCAGCAGCCCACTACGAGCGGATGAAGCTTTCTTT
j_gene: TRBJ2-7; d_gene: NA; abundance: NA; v_gene: TRBV9; CDR3aa: CASSVEPGMAYEQYF; CDR3nt: TGTGCCAGCAGCGTAGAACCGGGGATGGCGTACGAGCAGTACTTC
j_gene: TRBJ2-1; d_gene: TRBD2; abundance: once; v_gene: TRBV25-1; CDR3aa: CASSPSGGAREQFF; CDR3nt: TGTGCCAGCAGCCCTAGCGGGGGGGCGCGTGAGCAGTTCTTC
j_gene: TRBJ1-5; d_gene: TRBD1; abundance: NA; v_gene: TRBV30; CDR3aa: CAWREGTGERQPQHF; CDR3nt: TGTGCCTGGAGAGAAGGAACAGGGGAGAGGCAGCCCCAGCATTTT
j_gene: TRBJ2-1; d_gene: TRBD1; abundance: NA; v_gene: TRBV7-9; CDR3aa: CASSSKSQGAIEKQFF; CDR3nt: TGTGCCAGCAGCTCTAAGTCACAGGGGGCCATAGAGAAGCAGTTCTTC
j_gene: TRBJ1-2; d_gene: NA; abundance: NA; v_gene: TRBV5-4; CDR3aa: CASSLVANYGYTF; CDR3nt: TGTGCCAGCAGCCTAGTGGCTAACTATGGCTACACCTTC
j_gene: TRBJ2-7; d_gene: NA; abundance: few; v_gene: TRBV7-9; CDR3aa: CASSAKDGLYEQYF; CDR3nt: TGTGCCAGCAGCGCCAAGGACGGACTCTACGAGCAGTACTTC
j_gene: TRBJ1-2; d_gene: NA; abundance: NA; v_gene: TRBV6-6; CDR3aa: CASSYSKGPGGYGYTF; CDR3nt: TGTGCCAGCAGTTACTCGAAGGGGCCGGGAGGCTATGGCTACACCTTC
j_gene: TRBJ1-5; d_gene: NA; abundance: NA; v_gene: TRBV9; CDR3aa: CASSPLGGPQHF; CDR3nt: TGTGCCAGCAGCCCGTTGGGGGGGCCCCAGCATTTT
j_gene: TRBJ2-1; d_gene: TRBD1; abundance: once; v_gene: TRBV15; CDR3aa: CATSSGQGYNEQFF; CDR3nt: TGTGCCACCAGCAGTGGACAGGGGTACAATGAGCAGTTCTTC
j_gene: TRBJ1-1; d_gene: TRBD1; abundance: NA; v_gene: TRBV30; CDR3aa: CAVDRGMNTEAFF; CDR3nt: TGTGCCGTAGACAGGGGGATGAACACTGAAGCTTTCTTT
j_gene: TRBJ2-2; d_gene: NA; abundance: NA; v_gene: TRBV27; CDR3aa: CASSLNRFANTGELFF; CDR3nt: TGTGCCAGCAGTTTAAACAGGTTCGCGAACACCGGGGAGCTGTTTTTT